This entry features one T cell receptor (beta chain) sequence. The data are from a study of cytomegalovirus exposure and HLA in healthy donors. Primers included in the PCR were 60 Vbeta and 13 Jbeta primers. Sequencing used immunoSEQ multiplex PCR; TCRdb keeps in-frame clones, though not all of them. The sample table includes roughly 190,000 clones. The CDR3 length is 16 residues. Trimming stripped 2 bases from V and 0 bases from J, with 14 bases between. In germline, CDR1 is SGHDT, CDR2 YYEEEE. The source of this sequence is a woman under 30 in good health and CMV-seropositive. The sequencing input was PBMCs. This chain joins TRBV5-6 and TRBJ1-1, with D possibly being TRBD1 (5 bases). The CDR3: CASSFHQGGMNTEAFF. For the CDR3, the DNA is TGTGCCAGCAGCTTTCACCAGGGCGGCATGAACACTGAAGCTTTCTTT.